This T cell receptor beta chain came from a study of a mutant IDH1 vaccine in newly diagnosed glioma. Concerning this clone: The target antigen is unknown.

Findings of the study overall: The study observed vaccine-induced immune responses in 85% to 95% of patients.

The CDR3 runs to 15 residues. The V gene lost 4 bases and the J gene lost 8 bases, with 20 bases spanning the gap. Germline CDR1 WSHSY, CDR2 SAAADI. The time point was: week 23, last vaccination. Vaccinated patients received 300 ug of mutant IDH1 20-mer peptide per dose, with topical imiquimod. Assay used: immunoSEQ multiplex PCR; TCRdb lists only in-frame clones, some missing. The sample records some 80,000 clones, approximately 85% being singletons. The TCR sequence derives from a woman between 45 and 60 years old with glioma. The material sequenced was PBMCs, taken from a glioma patient whose treatment included an IDH1 peptide vaccine. V gene TRBV10-2 combines with J gene TRBJ1-2, with D possibly matching TRBD1 (5 bases). The CDR3 DNA reads as TGCGCCAGCAGTGGGGACCGGGACCTGGCGGGGGGCTACACCTTC. Translation: CASSGDRDLAGGYTF.